Many counts were recorded for the clone carrying this T cell receptor beta chain. This record comes from a study of metastatic and nonmetastatic thyroid tumors. Study overall: Blood and tumor or nodule tissue repertoires from malignant and benign thyroid patients were compared.

Patients underwent thyroid surgery, and none had received any treatment before it. TCRdb reanalyzed the PCR reads with MiXCR. The sample has fewer than 45,000 clones, 13% seen once. V was pared by 1 base and J by 4 bases, with 10 bases between. The CDR3 covers 15 residues. Looked up from germline, CDR1 is MNHNY and CDR2 is SVGAGI (reference sequence). The TCR was taken from a female donor with papillary thyroid cancer or a benign thyroid nodule (not recorded which). Some clones in this sample may be carry-over from other donors' samples. Input material: blood. The rearrangement links TRBV6-6 to TRBJ2-2, with a possible D match to TRBD1 (6 bases). The CDR3 loop reads CASSYWSGVTGELFF. CDR3 in DNA: TGTGCCAGCAGTTACTGGTCAGGGGTCACCGGGGAGCTGTTTTTT.